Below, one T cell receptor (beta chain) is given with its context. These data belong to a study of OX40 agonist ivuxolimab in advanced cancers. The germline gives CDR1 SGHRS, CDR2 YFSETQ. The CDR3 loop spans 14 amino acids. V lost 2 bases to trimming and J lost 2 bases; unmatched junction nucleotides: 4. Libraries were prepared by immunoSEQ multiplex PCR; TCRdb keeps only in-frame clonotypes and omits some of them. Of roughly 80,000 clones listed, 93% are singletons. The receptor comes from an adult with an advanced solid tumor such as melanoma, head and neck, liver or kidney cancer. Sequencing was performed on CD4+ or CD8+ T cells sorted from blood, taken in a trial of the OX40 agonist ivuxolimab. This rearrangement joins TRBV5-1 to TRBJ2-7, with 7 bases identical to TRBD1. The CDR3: CASSFGQETYEQYF. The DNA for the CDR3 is TGCGCCAGCAGCTTCGGACAGGAGACCTACGAGCAGTACTTC.